The rows below give T cell receptor beta chains drawn from one sample of a study of T cell responses to AZD1222 COVID-19 vaccine. Libraries were prepared by immunoSEQ multiplex PCR; TCRdb keeps only in-frame clonotypes and omits some of them. Altogether 120,000 to 150,000 clones are present, less than 95% being singletons, with the ten largest covering approximately 3.6%. The source material was peripheral blood, sampled on day 0 of AZD1222 vaccination. The origin of the receptors is an adult in good health. Each CDR3 is given with its conserved first and last residue. A D gene is named only where the DNA matches it firmly. Clone size appears in some rows only: once, few, many, or a class for an expanded clone.

cdr3_aa cdr3_nt j_call clone_size d_call v_call
CASRYTSGYGYTF TGTGCCAGCAGGTACACATCGGGGTATGGCTACACCTTC TRBJ1-2 once . TRBV12-3/TRBV12-4
CASSRLGSYEQYF TGCGCCAGCAGCCGCTTGGGGTCCTACGAGCAGTACTTC TRBJ2-7 . . TRBV5-1
CASSIPTTTGQGYRETQYF TGTGCCAGTAGTATCCCGACGACGACCGGACAGGGGTATCGAGAGACCCAGTACTTC TRBJ2-5 few TRBD1 TRBV19
CASSEATGSYGYTF TGTGCCAGCAGCGAGGCTACAGGGTCCTATGGCTACACCTTC TRBJ1-2 . . TRBV7-9
CSVEQGAFSTDTQYF TGCAGCGTTGAACAGGGGGCCTTTAGCACAGATACGCAGTATTTT TRBJ2-3 . TRBD1 TRBV29-1
CASSGRLAGDNYNEQFF TGTGCCAGCAGTGGGCGACTAGCGGGGGATAATTACAATGAGCAGTTCTTC TRBJ2-1 . TRBD2 TRBV2
CASSLGGLGGANVLTF TGTGCCAGCAGCTTAGGTGGGCTAGGCGGGGCCAACGTCCTGACTTTC TRBJ2-6 . . TRBV13
CASSMDGEELFF TGTGCCAGCAGCATGGACGGTGAGGAACTGTTTTTT TRBJ1-4 . . TRBV5-4
CAISESVDGNSPLHF TGTGCCATCAGTGAGTCCGTGGATGGGAATTCACCCCTCCACTTT TRBJ1-6 few . TRBV10-3
CAWSDPNPGGGTDTQYF TGTGCCTGGAGTGACCCGAATCCGGGAGGTGGGACAGATACGCAGTATTTT TRBJ2-3 . TRBD2 TRBV30
CASSQERGRLDGYTF TGCGCCAGCAGCCAAGAACGGGGGAGGTTGGACGGCTACACCTTC TRBJ1-2 . . TRBV4-1
CASSPGGEDTQYF TGTGCCAGCAGCCCGGGGGGCGAAGATACGCAGTATTTT TRBJ2-3 . . TRBV7-2
CASSSTPGRGAASSYEQYF TGTGCCAGCAGCTCCACCCCCGGCAGGGGAGCGGCGAGCTCCTACGAGCAGTACTTC TRBJ2-7 . . TRBV7-2
CASSRAGTGYDEQYF TGCGCCAGCAGCCGGGCCGGGACAGGGTACGACGAGCAGTACTTC TRBJ2-7 . TRBD1 TRBV4-3
CASSVDRAREQYF TGTGCCAGCAGCGTAGACAGGGCGCGAGAGCAGTACTTC TRBJ2-7 . TRBD1 TRBV4-2
CASTVGQAHGYTF TGTGCCAGCACCGTAGGACAGGCGCATGGCTACACCTTC TRBJ1-2 . TRBD1 TRBV2
CAWRFGARYGYTF TGTGCCTGGAGGTTCGGGGCGCGCTATGGCTACACCTTC TRBJ1-2 . . TRBV30
CAWSVSPRTAGANVLTF TGTGCCTGGAGTGTAAGCCCGAGGACTGCTGGGGCCAACGTCCTGACTTTC TRBJ2-6 . . TRBV30
CASGYRGGPYGYTF TGTGCCAGCGGTTACAGGGGGGGGCCCTATGGCTACACCTTC TRBJ1-2 . TRBD1 TRBV27
CASSLTQETQYF TGTGCCAGCAGTCTCACTCAAGAGACCCAGTACTTC TRBJ2-5 . . TRBV12-3/TRBV12-4
CAWSVRMGQARTDTQYF TGTGCCTGGAGTGTACGGATGGGACAGGCCCGCACAGATACGCAGTATTTT TRBJ2-3 . TRBD1 TRBV30
CASSPLPVTANYEQYF TGTGCCAGCAGCCCCCTCCCCGTAACGGCAAACTACGAGCAGTACTTC TRBJ2-7 . . TRBV14
CASRQINQPQHF TGTGCCAGCAGACAGATCAATCAGCCCCAGCATTTT TRBJ1-5 . . TRBV19
CASSKGQEAFF TGTGCCAGCAGCAAAGGACAGGAAGCTTTCTTT TRBJ1-1 . . TRBV21-1
CASSGGVLSYEQYF TGTGCCAGCAGCGGCGGGGTCCTCTCCTACGAGCAGTACTTC TRBJ2-7 . . TRBV11-3
CAWSGAGVTEAFF TGTGCCTGGAGTGGGGCAGGGGTTACTGAAGCTTTCTTT TRBJ1-1 . . TRBV30
CASSLRSGNYNEQFF TGTGCTAGCAGCTTGCGTAGCGGGAATTACAATGAGCAGTTCTTC TRBJ2-1 . TRBD2 TRBV7-7
CARGHLNTEAFF TGTGCCAGGGGACACCTGAACACTGAAGCTTTCTTT TRBJ1-1 . . TRBV30
CASSSLEGDTQYF TGCGCCAGCAGCTCGTTGGAGGGAGATACGCAGTATTTT TRBJ2-3 . . TRBV5-1
CASSARDRVYEQYF TGTGCCAGCAGCGCCCGGGACAGGGTCTACGAGCAGTACTTC TRBJ2-7 . TRBD1 TRBV7-9